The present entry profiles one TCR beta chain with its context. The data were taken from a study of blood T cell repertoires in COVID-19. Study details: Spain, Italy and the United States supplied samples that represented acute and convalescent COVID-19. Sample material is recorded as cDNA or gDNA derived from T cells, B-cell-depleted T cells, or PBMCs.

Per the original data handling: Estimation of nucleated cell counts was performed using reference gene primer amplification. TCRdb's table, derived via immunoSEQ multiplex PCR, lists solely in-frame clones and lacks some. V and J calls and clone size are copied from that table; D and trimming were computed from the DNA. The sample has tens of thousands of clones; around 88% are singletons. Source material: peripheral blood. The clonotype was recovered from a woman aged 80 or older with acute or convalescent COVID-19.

CDR3 residues: CASSYKDQGAYEQYF. DNA of the CDR3: TGTGCCAGCAGTTATAAGGACCAGGGCGCCTACGAGCAGTACTTC. The V call is TRBV6-5, the J call TRBJ2-7, with D perhaps TRBD1 (5 bases). Germline CDR1 reads MNHEY; CDR2 reads SVGAGI. The germline V and J ends were trimmed by 3 bases and 2 bases, with 14 bases remaining between them. The CDR3 is 15 residues long.